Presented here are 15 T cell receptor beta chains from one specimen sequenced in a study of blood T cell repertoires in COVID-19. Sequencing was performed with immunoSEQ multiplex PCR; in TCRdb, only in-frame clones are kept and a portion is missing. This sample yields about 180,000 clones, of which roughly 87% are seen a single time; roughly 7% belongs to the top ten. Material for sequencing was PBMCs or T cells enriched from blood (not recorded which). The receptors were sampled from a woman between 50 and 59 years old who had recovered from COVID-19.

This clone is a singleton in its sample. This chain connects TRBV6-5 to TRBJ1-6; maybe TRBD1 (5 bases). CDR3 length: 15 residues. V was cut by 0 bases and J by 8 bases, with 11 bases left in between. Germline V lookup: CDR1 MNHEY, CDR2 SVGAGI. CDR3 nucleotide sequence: TGTGCCAGCAGTTACTCGGCCAGGGCGTATTCACCCCTCCACTTT. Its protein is CASSYSARAYSPLHF.

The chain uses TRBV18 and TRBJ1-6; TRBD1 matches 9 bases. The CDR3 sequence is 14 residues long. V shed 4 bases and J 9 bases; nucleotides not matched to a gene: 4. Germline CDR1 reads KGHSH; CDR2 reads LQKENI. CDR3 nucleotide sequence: TGTGCCAGCTCACAGGGACAGGGAGTTTCACCCCTCCACTTT. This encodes CASSQGQGVSPLHF. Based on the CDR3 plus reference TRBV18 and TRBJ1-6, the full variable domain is NAGVMQNPRHLVRRRGQEARLRCSPMKGHSHVYWYRQLPEEGLKFMVYLQKENIIDESGMPKERFSAEFPKEGPSILRIQQVVRGDSAAYFCASSQGQGVSPLHFGNGTRLTVT.

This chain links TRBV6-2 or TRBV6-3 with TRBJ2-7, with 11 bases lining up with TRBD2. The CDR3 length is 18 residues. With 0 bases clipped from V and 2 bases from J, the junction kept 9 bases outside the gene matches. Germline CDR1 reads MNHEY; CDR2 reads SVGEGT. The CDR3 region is CASSYSLSTSGSPYEQYF. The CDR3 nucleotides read TGTGCCAGCAGTTACTCCCTTAGCACTAGCGGGAGTCCCTACGAGCAGTACTTC.

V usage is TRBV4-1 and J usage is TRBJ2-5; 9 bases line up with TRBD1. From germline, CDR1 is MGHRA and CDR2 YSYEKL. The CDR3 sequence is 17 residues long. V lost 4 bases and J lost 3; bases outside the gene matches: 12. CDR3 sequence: CASSRGQGGVREETQYF. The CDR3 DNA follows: TGCGCCAGCAGCCGGGGACAGGGCGGTGTGAGGGAAGAGACCCAGTACTTC.

The CDR3 protein is CASSQELAGGNYEQYF. The CDR3 nucleotides are TGCGCCAGCAGCCAGGAACTAGCGGGAGGAAACTACGAGCAGTACTTC. The rearrangement uses TRBV4-3 and TRBJ2-7, with 12 bases aligning to TRBD2. CDR1 and CDR2 from the germline V gene are LGHNA and YSLEER. This CDR3 has 16 residues. With 3 bases clipped from V and 3 bases from J, the junction kept 6 bases outside the gene matches.

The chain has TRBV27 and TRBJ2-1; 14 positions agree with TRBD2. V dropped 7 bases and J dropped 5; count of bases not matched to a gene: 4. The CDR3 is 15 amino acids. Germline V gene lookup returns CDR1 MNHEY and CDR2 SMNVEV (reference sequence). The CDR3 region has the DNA TGTGCCAGCACGGGACTAGCGGGAGTTAACAATGAGCAGTTCTTC. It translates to CASTGLAGVNNEQFF.

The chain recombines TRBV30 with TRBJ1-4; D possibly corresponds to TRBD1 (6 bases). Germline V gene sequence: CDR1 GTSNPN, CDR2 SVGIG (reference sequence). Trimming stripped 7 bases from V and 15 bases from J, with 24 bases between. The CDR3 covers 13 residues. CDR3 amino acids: CASRGWSSEIMFF. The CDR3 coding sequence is TGTGCCTCCAGGGGATGGAGCTCAGAAATAATGTTTTTT.

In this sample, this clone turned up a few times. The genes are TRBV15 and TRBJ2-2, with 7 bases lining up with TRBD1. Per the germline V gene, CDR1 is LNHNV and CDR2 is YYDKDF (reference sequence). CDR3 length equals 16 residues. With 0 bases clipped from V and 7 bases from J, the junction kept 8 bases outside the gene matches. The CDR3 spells CATSREVEGAYGELFF. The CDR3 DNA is TGTGCCACCAGCAGAGAGGTAGAGGGGGCTTACGGGGAGCTGTTTTTT.

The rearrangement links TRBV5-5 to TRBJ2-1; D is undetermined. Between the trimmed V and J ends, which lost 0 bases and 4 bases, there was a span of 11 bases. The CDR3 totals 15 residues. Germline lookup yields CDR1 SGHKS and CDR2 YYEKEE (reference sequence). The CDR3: CASSLGLQSYNEQFF. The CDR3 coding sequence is TGTGCCAGCAGCTTGGGACTCCAGAGTTACAATGAGCAGTTCTTC. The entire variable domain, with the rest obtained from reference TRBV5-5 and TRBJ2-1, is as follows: DAGVTQSPTHLIKTRGQQVTLRCSPISGHKSVSWYQQVLGQGPQFIFQYYEKEERGRGNFPDRFSARQFPNYSSELNVNALLLGDSALYLCASSLGLQSYNEQFFGPGTRLTVL.

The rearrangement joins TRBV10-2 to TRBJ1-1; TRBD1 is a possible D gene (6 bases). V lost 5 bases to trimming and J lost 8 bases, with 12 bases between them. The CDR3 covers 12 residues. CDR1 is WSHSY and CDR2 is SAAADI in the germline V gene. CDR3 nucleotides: TGCGCCAGCAGTAAATCCGGGACAGAAGCTTTCTTT. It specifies CASSKSGTEAFF.

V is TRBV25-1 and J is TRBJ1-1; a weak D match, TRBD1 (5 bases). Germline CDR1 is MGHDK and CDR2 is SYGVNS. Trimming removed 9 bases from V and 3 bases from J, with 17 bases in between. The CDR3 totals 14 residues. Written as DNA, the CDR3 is TGTGCCAGTCAGGGTACCGAGGTGCACACTGAAGCTTTCTTT. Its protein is CASQGTEVHTEAFF.

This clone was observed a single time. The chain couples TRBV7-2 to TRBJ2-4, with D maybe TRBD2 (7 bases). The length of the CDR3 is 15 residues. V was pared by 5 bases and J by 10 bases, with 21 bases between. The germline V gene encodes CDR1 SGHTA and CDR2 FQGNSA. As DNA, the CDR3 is TGTGCCAGCAGCCCGGGGGCTAGCGGAGGGCGGATTCAGTACTTC. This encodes CASSPGASGGRIQYF.

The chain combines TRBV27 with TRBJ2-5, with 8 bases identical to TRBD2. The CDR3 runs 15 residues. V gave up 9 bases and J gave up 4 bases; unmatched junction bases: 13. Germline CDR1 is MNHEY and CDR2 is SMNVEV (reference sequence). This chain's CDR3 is CASWAVGTSRETQYF. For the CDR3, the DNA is TGTGCCAGTTGGGCGGTGGGGACTAGTAGAGAGACCCAGTACTTC.

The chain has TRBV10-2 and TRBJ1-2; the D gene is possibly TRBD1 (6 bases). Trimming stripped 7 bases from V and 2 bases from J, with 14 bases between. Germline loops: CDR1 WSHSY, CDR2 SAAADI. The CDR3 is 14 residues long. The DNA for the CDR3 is TGCGCCAGCATTTCGAGGGGGAGCAACTATGGCTACACCTTC. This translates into CASISRGSNYGYTF.

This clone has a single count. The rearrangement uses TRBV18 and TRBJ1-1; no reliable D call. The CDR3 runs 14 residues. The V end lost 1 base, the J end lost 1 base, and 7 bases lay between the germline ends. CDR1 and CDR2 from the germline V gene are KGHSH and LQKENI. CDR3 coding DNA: TGTGCCAGCTCACCACAGAGTGGGAACACTGAAGCTTTCTTT. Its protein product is CASSPQSGNTEAFF.